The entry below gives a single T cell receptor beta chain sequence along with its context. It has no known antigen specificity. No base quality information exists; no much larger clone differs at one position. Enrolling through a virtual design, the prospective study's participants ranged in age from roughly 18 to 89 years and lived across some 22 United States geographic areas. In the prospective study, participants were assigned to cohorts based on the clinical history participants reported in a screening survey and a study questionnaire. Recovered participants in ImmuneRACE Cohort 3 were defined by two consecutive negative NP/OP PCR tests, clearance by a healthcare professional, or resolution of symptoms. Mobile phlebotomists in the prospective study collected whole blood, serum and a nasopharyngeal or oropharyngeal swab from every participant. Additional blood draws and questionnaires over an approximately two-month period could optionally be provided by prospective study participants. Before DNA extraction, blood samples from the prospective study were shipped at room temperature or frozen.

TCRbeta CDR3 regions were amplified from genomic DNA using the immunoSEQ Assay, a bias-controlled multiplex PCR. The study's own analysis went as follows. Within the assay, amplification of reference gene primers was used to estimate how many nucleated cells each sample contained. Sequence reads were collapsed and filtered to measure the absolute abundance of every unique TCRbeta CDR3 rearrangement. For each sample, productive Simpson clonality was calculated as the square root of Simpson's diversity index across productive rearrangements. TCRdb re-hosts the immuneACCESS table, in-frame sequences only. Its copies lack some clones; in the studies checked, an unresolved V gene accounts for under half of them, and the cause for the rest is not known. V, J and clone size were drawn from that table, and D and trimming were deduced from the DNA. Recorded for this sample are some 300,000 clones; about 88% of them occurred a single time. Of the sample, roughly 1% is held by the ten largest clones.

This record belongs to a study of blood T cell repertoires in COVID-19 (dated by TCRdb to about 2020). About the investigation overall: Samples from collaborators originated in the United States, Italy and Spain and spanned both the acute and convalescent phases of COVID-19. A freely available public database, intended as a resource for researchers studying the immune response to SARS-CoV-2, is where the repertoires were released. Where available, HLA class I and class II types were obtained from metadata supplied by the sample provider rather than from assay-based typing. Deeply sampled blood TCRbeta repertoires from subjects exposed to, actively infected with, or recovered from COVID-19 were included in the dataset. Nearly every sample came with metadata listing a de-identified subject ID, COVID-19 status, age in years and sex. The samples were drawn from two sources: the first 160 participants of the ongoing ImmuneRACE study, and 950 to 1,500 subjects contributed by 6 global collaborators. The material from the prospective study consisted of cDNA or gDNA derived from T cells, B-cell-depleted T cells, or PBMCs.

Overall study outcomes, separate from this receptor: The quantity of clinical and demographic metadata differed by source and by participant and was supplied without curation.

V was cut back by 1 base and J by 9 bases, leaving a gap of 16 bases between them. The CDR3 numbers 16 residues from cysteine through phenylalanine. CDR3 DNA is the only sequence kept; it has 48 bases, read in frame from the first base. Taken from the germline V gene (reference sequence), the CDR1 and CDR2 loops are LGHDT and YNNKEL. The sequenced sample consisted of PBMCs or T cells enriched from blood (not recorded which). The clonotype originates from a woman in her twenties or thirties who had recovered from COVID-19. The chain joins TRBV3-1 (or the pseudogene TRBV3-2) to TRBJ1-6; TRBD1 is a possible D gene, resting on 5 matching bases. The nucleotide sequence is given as TGTGCCAGCAGCCAAGGGAGCACAGGTCACGGTTCACCCCTCCACTTT. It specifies CASSQGSTGHGSPLHF.